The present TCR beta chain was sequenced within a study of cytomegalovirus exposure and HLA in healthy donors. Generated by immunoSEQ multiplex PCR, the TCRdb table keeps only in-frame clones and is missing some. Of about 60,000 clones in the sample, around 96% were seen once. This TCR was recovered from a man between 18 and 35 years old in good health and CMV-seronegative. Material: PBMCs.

CDR3 loop: CASKRSGTEAFF. CDR3 DNA: TGTGCCAGCAAAAGATCGGGGACTGAAGCTTTCTTT. This chain uses TRBV6-5 with TRBJ1-1; D is undetermined. Per the germline V gene, CDR1 is MNHEY and CDR2 is SVGAGI. The CDR3 sequence is 12 residues long. V lost 7 bases and J 5 bases, leaving 11 bases between the germline ends.